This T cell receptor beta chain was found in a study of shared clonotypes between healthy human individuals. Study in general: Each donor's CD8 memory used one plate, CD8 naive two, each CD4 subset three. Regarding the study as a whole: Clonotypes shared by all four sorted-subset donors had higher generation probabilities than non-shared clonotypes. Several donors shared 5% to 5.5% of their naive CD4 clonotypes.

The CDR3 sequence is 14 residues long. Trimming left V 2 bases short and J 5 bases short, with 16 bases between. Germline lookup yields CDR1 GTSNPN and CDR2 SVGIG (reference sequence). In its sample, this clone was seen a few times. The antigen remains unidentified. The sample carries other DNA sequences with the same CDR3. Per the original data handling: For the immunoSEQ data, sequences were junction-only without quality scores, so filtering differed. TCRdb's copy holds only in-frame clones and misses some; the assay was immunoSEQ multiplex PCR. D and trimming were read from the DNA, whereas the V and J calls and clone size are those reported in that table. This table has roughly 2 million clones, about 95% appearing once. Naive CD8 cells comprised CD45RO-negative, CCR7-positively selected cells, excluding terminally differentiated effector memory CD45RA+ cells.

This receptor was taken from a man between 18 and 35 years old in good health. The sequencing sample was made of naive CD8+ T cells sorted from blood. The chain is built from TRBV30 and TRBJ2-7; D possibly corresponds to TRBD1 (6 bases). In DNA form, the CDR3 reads TGTGCCTGGAGTCGGGGTCAGGGGTTAGACGAGCAGTACTTC. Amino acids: CAWSRGQGLDEQYF.